What follows are 13 T cell receptor beta chains derived from one specimen sequenced in a study of T cell responses to AZD1222 COVID-19 vaccine. Repertoires were generated with immunoSEQ multiplex PCR, while TCRdb's copy carries only in-frame clones and drops some. The sample has around 190,000 clones, around 92% seen once. Sequencing used peripheral blood, obtained on day 0 of AZD1222 vaccination. These receptors were collected from an adult in good health.

V is TRBV7-9 and J is TRBJ1-5; no clear D. The V end lost 4 bases, the J end lost 7 bases, and 14 bases lay between the germline ends. Germline CDR1 SEHNR, CDR2 FQNEAQ (reference sequence). The CDR3 runs 14 residues. CDR3 bases: TGTGCCAGCAGCTCGGTCCGAGAGGGACAGCCCCAGCATTTT. Translation: CASSSVREGQPQHF.

The rearrangement links TRBV28 to TRBJ1-5; 7 positions agree with TRBD1. J gave up 1 base and V 6 bases, and 3 bases lay outside the gene matches. The CDR3 is 14 amino acids. CDR1 is MDHEN, CDR2 SYDVKM, per germline. The CDR3 sequence is CASRNRGSNQPQHF. The CDR3 DNA is TGTGCCAGCAGGAACAGGGGAAGCAATCAGCCCCAGCATTTT.

This chain links TRBV7-9 with TRBJ1-2, with D tentatively TRBD1 (5 bases). The V end was cut by 4 bases, the J end by 2 bases, with 8 bases between. This CDR3 spans 13 amino acids. Germline loops: CDR1 SEHNR, CDR2 FQNEAQ (reference sequence). The CDR3 region has the DNA TGTGCCAGCAGCTCGGGGGAGAACTATGGCTACACCTTC. Amino acid sequence: CASSSGENYGYTF.

This clone was counted between two and nine times. The chain recombines TRBV14 with TRBJ1-1; possible D gene TRBD1, 5 bases. Germline V gene data show CDR1 as SGHDN and CDR2 as FVKESK. The CDR3 is 17 residues long. Trimming stripped 1 base from V and 5 bases from J, with 20 bases between. The CDR3 reads CASSQAGGQGRRTEAFF. The CDR3 DNA is TGTGCCAGCAGCCAAGCGGGGGGTCAGGGACGAAGGACTGAAGCTTTCTTT.

The rearrangement joins TRBV24-1 to TRBJ2-2; D possibly corresponds to TRBD1 (7 bases). The germline CDR1 and CDR2 sequences are KGHDR and SFDVKD. This CDR3 has 14 residues. The V gene lost 7 bases and the J gene lost 4 bases, with 12 bases spanning the gap. CDR3 region: CATSTGEVTGELFF. CDR3 nucleotide sequence: TGTGCCACCAGCACAGGGGAGGTCACCGGGGAGCTGTTTTTT.

On this clone: The junction departs from germline at one end; a sequencing error may be responsible. This CDR3 is CASSANGITPHF. CDR3 in DNA: TGTGCCAGCAGCGCGAACGGGATCACTCCCCACTTC. J is TRBJ2-5 and V is TRBV11-1; weak D call: TRBD2 (5 bases). The CDR3 extends over 12 amino acids. Germline V lookup: CDR1 SGHAT, CDR2 FQDESV (reference sequence).

The J gene is TRBJ2-1, the V gene TRBV3-1 (or the pseudogene TRBV3-2); 9 bases fit TRBD2. Losses at the gene ends were 0 bases for V and 3 bases for J; bases not matched to a gene: 21. CDR3 length: 22 residues. CDR1 is LGHDT, CDR2 YNNKEL, per germline (reference sequence). In DNA form, the CDR3 reads TGTGCCAGCAGCCAAGATATAAGCCCTAGGTTAGCGGGGGCGCCTGGCTACAATGAGCAGTTCTTC. Its translation is CASSQDISPRLAGAPGYNEQFF.

This chain links TRBV7-2 with TRBJ1-5; D not certain. Germline V lookup: CDR1 SGHTA, CDR2 FQGNSA. There are 14 residues in the CDR3. Trimming left V 1 base short and J 5 bases short, with 9 bases between. CDR3 amino acids: CASSLDPDYQPQHF. As DNA, the CDR3 is TGTGCCAGCAGCTTAGATCCCGATTATCAGCCCCAGCATTTT.

The chain joins TRBV4-1 to TRBJ1-4; D is possibly TRBD1 (6 bases). Germline V CDR1 and CDR2: MGHRA, YSYEKL. The CDR3 sequence is 16 residues long. V lost 4 bases and J 8 bases, leaving 20 bases between the germline ends. This CDR3 reads CASSRDGPRRGEKLFF. For the CDR3, the DNA is TGCGCCAGCAGCCGCGATGGCCCCCGCAGGGGAGAAAAACTGTTTTTT.

On this clone itself: This CDR3 is also generated by other DNA sequences in the sample. This chain joins TRBV6-5 and TRBJ1-3; D unclear. Germline V gene lookup returns CDR1 MNHEY and CDR2 SVGAGI. The CDR3 totals 15 residues. Trimming cost V 6 bases and J 0 bases, with 12 bases left between them. The CDR3 coding sequence is TGTGCCAGCAGGCCCGGACTGACCTCTGGAAACACCATATATTTT. Its protein is CASRPGLTSGNTIYF.

The V gene is TRBV5-1, the J gene TRBJ1-4; 8 bases are shared with TRBD1. The length of the CDR3 is 16 residues. The J segment lost 3 bases and the V segment lost 4 bases, leaving 8 bases of the junction unmatched. Germline assignment: CDR1 SGHRS and CDR2 YFSETQ. The CDR3 sequence is CASSAQPTGANEKLFF. DNA of the CDR3: TGCGCCAGCAGCGCGCAACCGACAGGGGCTAATGAAAAACTGTTTTTT.

This sequence joins TRBV5-1 and TRBJ1-1; 7 nucleotides match TRBD1. CDR3 length: 13 amino acids. With V trimmed by 4 bases and J by 5 bases, 5 bases remained unmatched. Germline CDR1 and CDR2: SGHRS and YFSETQ. Written as DNA, the CDR3 is TGCGCCAGCAGCGCAGCGGACAGGACTGAAGCTTTCTTT. Residues: CASSAADRTEAFF.

The CDR3 region has the DNA TGTGCCAGCAGCTTCGGGCAGCCCCAGCATTTT. Its translation: CASSFGQPQHF. The rearrangement links TRBV11-2 to TRBJ1-5; D is ambiguous. Looked up from germline, CDR1 is SGHAT and CDR2 is FQNNGV. V lost 3 bases, J lost 7 bases, and 4 bases lay in between. The CDR3 sequence is 11 residues long. Full variable domain (outside the CDR3, taken from reference TRBV11-2 and TRBJ1-5): EAGVAQSPRYKIIEKRQSVAFWCNPISGHATLYWYQQILGQGPKLLIQFQNNGVVDDSQLPKDRFSAERLKGVDSTLKIQPAKLEDSAVYLCASSFGQPQHFGDGTRLSIL.